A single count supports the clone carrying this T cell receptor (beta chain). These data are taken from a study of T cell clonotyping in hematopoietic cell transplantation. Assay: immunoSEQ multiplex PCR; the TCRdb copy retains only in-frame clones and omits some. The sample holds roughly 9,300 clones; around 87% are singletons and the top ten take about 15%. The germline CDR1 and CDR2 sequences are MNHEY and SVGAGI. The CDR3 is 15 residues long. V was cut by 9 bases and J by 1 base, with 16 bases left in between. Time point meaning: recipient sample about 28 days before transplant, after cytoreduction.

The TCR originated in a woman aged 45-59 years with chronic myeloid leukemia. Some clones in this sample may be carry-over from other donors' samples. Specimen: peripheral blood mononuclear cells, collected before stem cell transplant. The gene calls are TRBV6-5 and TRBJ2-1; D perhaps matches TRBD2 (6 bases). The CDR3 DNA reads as TGTGCCAGTAAGAGGATCGCGGGATCCTACAATGAGCAGTTCTTC. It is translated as CASKRIAGSYNEQFF.